This T cell receptor beta chain was recorded in a study of early T cells in non-severe SARS-CoV-2 infection. About the research overall: Unsorted whole-blood RNA was sequenced in bulk, leaving chains unpaired.

CDR1 and CDR2 (germline): SGHVS, FQNEAQ. V was pared by 0 bases and J by 0 bases, with 9 bases between. The CDR3 has 17 residues. The study's findings and limits: VDJdb matching favored anti-spike CD8 responses, missing private and CD4 specificities.

Regarding this clonotype: Its antigen is as yet unknown.

cDNA molecules, individually, were tagged with unique molecular identifiers. TCRdb passed the 5' RACE reads through MiXCR, listing each CDR3 protein once. The sample lists roughly 53,000 distinct CDR3 sequences, roughly an eighth occurring once. The chain employs TRBV7-8 and TRBJ2-6; unclear D gene. This TCR derives from an adult who was a healthcare worker with PCR-confirmed SARS-CoV-2 infection or an uninfected control (not recorded which). Specimen: whole blood, collected at baseline. The CDR3 reads CASSLAPPSSGANVLTF. The CDR3 region has the DNA TGTGCCAGCAGCTTAGCCCCCCCGAGCTCTGGGGCCAACGTCCTGACTTTC.